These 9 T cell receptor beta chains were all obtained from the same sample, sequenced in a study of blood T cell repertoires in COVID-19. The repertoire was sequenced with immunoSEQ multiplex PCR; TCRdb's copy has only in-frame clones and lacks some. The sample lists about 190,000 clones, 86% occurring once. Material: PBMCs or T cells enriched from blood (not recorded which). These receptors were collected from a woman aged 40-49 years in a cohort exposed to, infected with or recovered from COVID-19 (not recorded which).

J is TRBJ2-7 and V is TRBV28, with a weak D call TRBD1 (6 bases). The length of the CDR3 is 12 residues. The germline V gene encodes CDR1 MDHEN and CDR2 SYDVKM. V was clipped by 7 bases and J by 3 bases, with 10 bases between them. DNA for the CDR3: TGTGCCAGCAAAAAAGGGGGCTACGAGCAGTACTTC. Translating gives CASKKGGYEQYF.

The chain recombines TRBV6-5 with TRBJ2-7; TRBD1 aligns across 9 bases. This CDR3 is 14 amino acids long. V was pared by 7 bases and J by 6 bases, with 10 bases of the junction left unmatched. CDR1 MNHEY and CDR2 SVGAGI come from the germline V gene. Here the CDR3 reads CASILWTGVAEQYF. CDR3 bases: TGTGCCAGCATCCTTTGGACAGGGGTGGCCGAGCAGTACTTC.

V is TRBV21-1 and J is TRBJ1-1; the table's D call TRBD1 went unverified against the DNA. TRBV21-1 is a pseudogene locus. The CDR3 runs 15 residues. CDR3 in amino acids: CASSKVTAMNTEAFF. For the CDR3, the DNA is TGTGCCAGCAGCAAAGTCACAGCAATGAACACTGAAGCTTTCTTT.

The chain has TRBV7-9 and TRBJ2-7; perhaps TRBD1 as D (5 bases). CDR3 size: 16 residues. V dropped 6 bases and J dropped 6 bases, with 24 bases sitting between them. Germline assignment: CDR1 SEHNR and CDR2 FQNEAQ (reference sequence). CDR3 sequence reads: CASRGLTGLGPSEQYF. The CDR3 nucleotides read TGTGCCAGCAGGGGGCTTACCGGTCTAGGGCCCTCCGAGCAGTACTTC.

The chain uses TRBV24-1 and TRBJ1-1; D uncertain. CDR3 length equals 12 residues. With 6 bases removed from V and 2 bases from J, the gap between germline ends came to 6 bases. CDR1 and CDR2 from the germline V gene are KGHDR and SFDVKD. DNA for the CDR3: TGTGCCACCAGTAGCCGAAACACTGAAGCTTTCTTT. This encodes CATSSRNTEAFF.

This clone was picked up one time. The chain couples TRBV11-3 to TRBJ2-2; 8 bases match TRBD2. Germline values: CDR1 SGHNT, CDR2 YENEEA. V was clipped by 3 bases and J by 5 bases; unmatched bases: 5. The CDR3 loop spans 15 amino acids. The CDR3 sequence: CASSFLTSDTGELFF. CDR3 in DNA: TGTGCCAGCAGCTTCCTGACTAGCGATACCGGGGAGCTGTTTTTT.

In DNA, the CDR3 is TGTGCCAGCATTATCTCGGGGGGAGGGCTCAATCAGCCCCAGCATTTT. As protein: CASIISGGGLNQPQHF. This rearrangement joins TRBV28 to TRBJ1-5; possible D gene TRBD1, 5 bases. Trimming took off 7 bases at V and 3 bases at J, with 19 bases between the two ends. CDR1 and CDR2 (germline): MDHEN, SYDVKM. CDR3 length equals 16 residues.

The CDR3 coding sequence is TGTGCCAGCAGACCCAGCGCAGGGACAGATACGCAGTATTTT. It is translated as CASRPSAGTDTQYF. The V call is TRBV11-2, the J call TRBJ2-3; a possible D gene is TRBD1 (5 bases). V was trimmed by 6 bases and J by 3 bases, leaving 13 bases between them. The CDR3 consists of 14 residues. The V gene's germline CDR1 is SGHAT and CDR2 FQNNGV.

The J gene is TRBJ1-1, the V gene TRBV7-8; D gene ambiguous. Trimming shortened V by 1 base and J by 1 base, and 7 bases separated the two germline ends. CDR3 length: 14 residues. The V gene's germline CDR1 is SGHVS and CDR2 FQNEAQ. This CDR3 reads CASSLETANTEAFF. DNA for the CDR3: TGTGCCAGCAGCTTAGAAACAGCGAACACTGAAGCTTTCTTT.